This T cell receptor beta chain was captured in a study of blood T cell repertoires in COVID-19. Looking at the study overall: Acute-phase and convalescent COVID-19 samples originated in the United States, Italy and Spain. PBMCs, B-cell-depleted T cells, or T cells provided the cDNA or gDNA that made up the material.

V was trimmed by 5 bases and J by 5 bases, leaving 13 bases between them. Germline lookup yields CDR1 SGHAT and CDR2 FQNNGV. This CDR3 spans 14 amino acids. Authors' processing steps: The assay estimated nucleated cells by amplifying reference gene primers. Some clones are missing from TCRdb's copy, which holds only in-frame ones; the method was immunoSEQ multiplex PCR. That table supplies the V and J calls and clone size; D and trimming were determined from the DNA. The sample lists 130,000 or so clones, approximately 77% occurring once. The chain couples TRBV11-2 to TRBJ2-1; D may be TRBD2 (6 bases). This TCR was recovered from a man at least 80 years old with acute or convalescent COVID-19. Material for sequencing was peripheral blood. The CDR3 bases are TGTGCCAGCAGCCGTGGGGGGAGTAACAATGAGCAGTTCTTC. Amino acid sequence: CASSRGGSNNEQFF.